What follows describes a single T cell receptor beta chain. What it recognizes is unknown. These data belong to a study of cytomegalovirus exposure and HLA in healthy donors. General study findings and limits: Among the most significant clusters, several appeared linked to common viral pathogens in a later analysis. Association of a missense DCLRE1C variant with TCR beta V- and J-gene trimming was reported in a later analysis.

The primer mix had 60 Vbeta and 13 Jbeta primers. Assay used: immunoSEQ multiplex PCR; TCRdb lists only in-frame clones, some missing. The sample holds 200,000 or so clones, just under 80% seen once. Sequenced: PBMCs. This clonotype was obtained from a woman in her 30s in good health and CMV-seropositive.

CDR3 region: CASSARANYGYTF. As DNA, the CDR3 is TGTGCCAGCAGTGCCAGGGCTAACTATGGCTACACCTTC. This chain links TRBV5-6 with TRBJ1-2, with D maybe TRBD1 (5 bases). The V end was cut by 5 bases, the J end by 0 bases, with 8 bases between. Germline assignment: CDR1 SGHDT and CDR2 YYEEEE. The CDR3 length is 13 residues.